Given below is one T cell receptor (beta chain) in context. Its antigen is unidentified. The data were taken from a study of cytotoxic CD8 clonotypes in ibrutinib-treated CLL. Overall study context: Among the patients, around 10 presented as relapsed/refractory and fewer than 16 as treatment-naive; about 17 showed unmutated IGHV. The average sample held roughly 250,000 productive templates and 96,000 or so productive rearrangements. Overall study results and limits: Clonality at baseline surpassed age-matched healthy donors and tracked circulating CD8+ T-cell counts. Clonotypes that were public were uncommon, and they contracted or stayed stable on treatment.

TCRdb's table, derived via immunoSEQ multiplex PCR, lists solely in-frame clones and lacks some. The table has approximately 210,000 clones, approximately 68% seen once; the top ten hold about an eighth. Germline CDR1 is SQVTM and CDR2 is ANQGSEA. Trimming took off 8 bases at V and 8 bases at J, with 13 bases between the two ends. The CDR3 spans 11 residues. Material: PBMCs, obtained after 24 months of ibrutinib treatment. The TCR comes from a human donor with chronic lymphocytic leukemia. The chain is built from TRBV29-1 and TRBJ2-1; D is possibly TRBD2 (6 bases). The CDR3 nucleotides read TGCAGCCTTGGGGGGTTGGATGAGCAGTTCTTC. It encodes CSLGGLDEQFF.